Sequencing of this TCR beta chain was carried out in a study of cytomegalovirus exposure and HLA in healthy donors. This CDR3 region has 13 residues. Germline lookup yields CDR1 MNHEY and CDR2 SVGAGI. The ends were cut back, 6 bases at V and 8 bases at J, with 16 bases in the middle. It was with 60 Vbeta and 13 Jbeta primers that the PCR ran. Clones were read by immunoSEQ multiplex PCR, and TCRdb kept only the in-frame ones, dropping some. The repertoire holds more than 120,000 clones, with roughly 80% as singletons. The sequence derives from a woman between 25 and 40 years old in good health and CMV-seronegative. V and J are TRBV6-5 and TRBJ1-2; possibly TRBD1 for D (6 bases). Sample: PBMCs. The CDR3 nucleotides are TGTGCCAGCAGGGTACAGGGTTTGGGGGGCTACACCTTC. It translates to CASRVQGLGGYTF.